These 12 T cell receptor beta chains were sequenced from one sample in a study of blood T cells in healthy people across ages. The authors ran a second PCR of 7 to 11 cycles using a sample-barcoded 5' primer and a J-beta primer mix. TCRdb ran MiXCR on the 5' RACE reads and lists one entry per CDR3 protein. The table shows 1.5 million to 2 million distinct CDR3 sequences, with under 30% occurring only once. The source material was blood. Receptors originate from a woman under 40 in good health.

This clonotype was observed at least ten times. V is TRBV5-1 and J is TRBJ2-5; D unclear. V lost 0 bases and J 3 bases, leaving 9 bases between the germline ends. The CDR3 length is 14 residues. The germline V gene has CDR1 SGHRS and CDR2 YFSETQ. The CDR3: CASSLDLLKETQYF. In DNA form, the CDR3 reads TGCGCCAGCAGCTTGGACTTATTGAAAGAGACCCAGTACTTC.

The genes are TRBV7-3 and TRBJ1-2; TRBD1 aligns across 9 bases. The CDR3 loop spans 17 amino acids. V lost 2 bases, J lost 6 bases, and 13 bases stayed unmatched. Germline loops: CDR1 SGHTA, CDR2 FQGTGA. CDR3 residues: CASSLLGTGNARDGYTF. Here the CDR3 DNA reads TGTGCCAGCAGCTTACTCGGGACAGGGAACGCGCGGGATGGCTACACCTTC.

The genes are TRBV6-5 and TRBJ1-2, with D maybe TRBD1 (5 bases). This CDR3 spans 13 amino acids. V was cut by 5 bases and J by 3 bases, with 10 bases left in between. Germline V gene lookup returns CDR1 MNHEY and CDR2 SVGAGI. This CDR3 reads CASSRQSDYGYTF. The CDR3 DNA follows: TGTGCCAGCAGTCGACAGAGTGACTATGGCTACACCTTC.

The chain couples TRBV28 to TRBJ1-2; TRBD1 agrees at 8 bases. CDR3 length equals 15 residues. With 8 bases clipped from V and 6 bases from J, the junction kept 14 bases outside the gene matches. Per germline, CDR1 MDHEN and CDR2 SYDVKM. The CDR3 nucleotides are TGTGCCAGCGAATCGGTGGCAGGGGGCGTCAATGGCTACACCTTC. Encoded protein: CASESVAGGVNGYTF.

This chain links TRBV3-1 with TRBJ1-1; D gene uncertain. V was trimmed by 1 base and J by 0 bases, leaving 12 bases between them. The CDR3 is made up of 16 amino acids. CDR1 and CDR2 (germline): LGHDT, YNNKEL (reference sequence). Here the CDR3 DNA reads TGTGCCAGCAGCCAAGGTTATGGTCCCGTGAACACTGAAGCTTTCTTT. Translated, it gives CASSQGYGPVNTEAFF.

V and J are TRBV5-1 and TRBJ2-2, with D maybe TRBD1 (6 bases). Looked up from germline, CDR1 is SGHRS and CDR2 is YFSETQ. This CDR3 has 17 residues. Between the trimmed V and J ends, which lost 0 bases and 1 base, there was a span of 13 bases. CDR3 sequence (DNA): TGCGCCAGCAGCTTGGAGTGGGGGCGGAAGAACACCGGGGAGCTGTTTTTT. The encoded protein is CASSLEWGRKNTGELFF. The entire variable domain, with the rest obtained from reference TRBV5-1 and TRBJ2-2, is as follows: KAGVTQTPRYLIKTRGQQVTLSCSPISGHRSVSWYQQTPGQGLQFLFEYFSETQRNKGNFPGRFSGRQFSNSRSEMNVSTLELGDSALYLCASSLEWGRKNTGELFFGEGSRLTVL.

There are a few counts of this clonotype. The chain joins TRBV6-2 or TRBV6-3 to TRBJ2-2; 7 nucleotides agree with TRBD2. The germline V gene encodes CDR1 MNHEY and CDR2 SVGEGT. Trimming removed 6 bases from V and 7 bases from J; junction bases left unmatched: 2. The CDR3 has 12 residues. The CDR3 DNA sequence: TGTGCCAGCAGAGCGGGGAACGGGGAGCTGTTTTTT. This gives the protein CASRAGNGELFF.

In the case of this clonotype: A much larger clone is a single base away; this may be a read error. The chain links TRBV5-1 to TRBJ2-7; 9 nucleotides line up with TRBD1. Germline CDR1 is SGHRS and CDR2 is YFSETQ. The CDR3 covers 13 residues. V gave up 4 bases and J gave up 7 bases; unmatched junction bases: 6. The chain's CDR3 is CASSITGGDEQYF. The CDR3 bases are TGCGCCAGCAGCATAACAGGGGGCGATGAGCAGTACTTC.

The V gene is TRBV5-1, the J gene TRBJ2-3; TRBD2 matches at 14 bases. Germline lookup yields CDR1 SGHRS and CDR2 YFSETQ. V shed 4 bases and J 2 bases; nucleotides not matched to a gene: 6. This CDR3 is built from 17 residues. The CDR3 loop is CASSPGTSGSATDTQYF. In DNA, the CDR3 is TGCGCCAGCAGCCCCGGGACTAGCGGGAGTGCCACAGATACGCAGTATTTT.

The chain links TRBV12-3 or TRBV12-4 to TRBJ1-1, with D unclear. The CDR3 totals 15 residues. Trimming pared 0 bases from V and 5 bases from J, leaving 13 bases between. CDR3 amino acids: CASSLAAELRTEAFF. In DNA, the CDR3 is TGTGCCAGCAGTTTAGCGGCAGAACTTCGGACTGAAGCTTTCTTT.

The CDR3 region is CASRRTSLQVTQYF. The CDR3 bases are TGTGCCAGCAGGCGGACAAGTCTTCAGGTGACCCAGTACTTC. The V gene is TRBV28, the J gene TRBJ2-5; a weak D match, TRBD1 (5 bases). Germline CDR1 reads MDHEN; CDR2 reads SYDVKM. The CDR3 extends over 14 amino acids. Trimming removed 6 bases from V and 7 bases from J, with 18 bases in between.

The genes are TRBV9 and TRBJ1-1; perhaps TRBD1 as D (5 bases). Trimming pared 7 bases from V and 0 bases from J, leaving 10 bases between. Germline V gives CDR1 SGDLS, CDR2 YYNGEE. The CDR3 spans 13 residues. In nucleotides, the CDR3 is TGTGCCAGCGGAGACAGCGTGAACACTGAAGCTTTCTTT. Amino acids: CASGDSVNTEAFF.